This TCR beta chain was identified during a study of blood T cell repertoires in COVID-19. This CDR3 is 19 amino acids long. The ends lost 8 bases at V and 0 bases at J; junction bases unmatched: 17. The germline CDR1 and CDR2 sequences are ENHRY and SYGVKD. In the study's own analysis: For nucleated cells, counts were estimated from reference gene primer amplification. The table came from immunoSEQ multiplex PCR; TCRdb's copy has only in-frame clones and leaves some out. That table supplies the V and J calls and clone size; D and trimming were determined from the DNA. The table lists about 270,000 clones, about 89% of them singletons.

The receptor's source is a middle-aged man with active or convalescent COVID-19. The chain is built from TRBV10-3 and TRBJ2-7; 12 positions match TRBD1. Sequencing was carried out using peripheral blood. CDR3 loop: CAIPGGEGQGAFGSYEQYF. The CDR3 DNA reads TGTGCCATCCCCGGGGGGGAGGGACAGGGGGCTTTTGGCTCCTACGAGCAGTACTTC.